These 11 T cell receptor beta chains originate from one sample sequenced in a study of T cells in Graves' hyperthyroidism and ophthalmopathy. Researchers took RNA transcripts and amplified the TCR beta CDR3 regions from them. The TCR CDR3 was amplified in a first-round RT-PCR using the HTBI primer set. TCRdb re-analysed the multiplex PCR reads in MiXCR, keeping a single row per CDR3 protein. Here the sample spans fewer than 400,000 distinct CDR3 sequences, 15% to 17% being singletons. The sample comprised blood. The source of these receptors is a young woman with Graves' hyperthyroidism that later progressed to Graves' ophthalmopathy.

This clonotype was counted many times. The V call is TRBV27, the J call TRBJ2-7, with 10 positions matching TRBD1. The CDR3 has 13 amino acids. With V trimmed by 6 bases and J by 5 bases, 4 bases remained unmatched. Germline V lookup: CDR1 MNHEY, CDR2 SMNVEV (reference sequence). The CDR3 nucleotides are TGTGCCAGCAGAACCGGGACAGGGGACGAGCAGTACTTC. Protein: CASRTGTGDEQYF.

This clonotype was seen at least ten times. V and J are TRBV28 and TRBJ2-7; D remains unclear. The CDR3 loop spans 14 amino acids. Germline V lookup: CDR1 MDHEN, CDR2 SYDVKM. The V gene lost 6 bases and the J gene lost 0 bases, with 12 bases spanning the gap. CDR3 residues: CASRPGWSSYEQYF. CDR3 DNA sequence: TGTGCCAGCAGACCCGGCTGGAGCTCCTACGAGCAGTACTTC.

This clonotype occurred a few times. The V and J genes are TRBV4-3 and TRBJ2-7; D remains ambiguous. Germline V CDR1 and CDR2: LGHNA, YSLEER. The CDR3 sequence is 14 residues long. With 1 base removed from V and 3 bases from J, the gap between germline ends came to 10 bases. CDR3 nucleotide sequence: TGCGCCAGCAGCCAAGTCGTTACGGGCTACGAGCAGTACTTC. This translates into CASSQVVTGYEQYF.

This clonotype came up many times. CDR3 residues: CASSWEDLSTDTQYF. CDR3 nucleotides: TGCGCCAGCAGCTGGGAGGATCTTAGCACAGATACGCAGTATTTT. The chain combines TRBV5-1 with TRBJ2-3; TRBD2 is a possible D gene (6 bases). Per the germline V gene, CDR1 is SGHRS and CDR2 is YFSETQ. Trimming took off 3 bases at V and 0 bases at J, with 11 bases between the two ends. The CDR3 is 15 residues long.

The J gene is TRBJ1-2, the V gene TRBV28; D unclear. This CDR3 spans 14 amino acids. Germline V gives CDR1 MDHEN, CDR2 SYDVKM. V dropped 5 bases and J dropped 0 bases, with 10 bases sitting between them. The CDR3 is CASSQPPANYGYTF. CDR3 in DNA: TGTGCCAGCAGTCAGCCGCCGGCTAACTATGGCTACACCTTC.

V is TRBV19 and J is TRBJ2-3, with 11 bases lining up with TRBD1. Trimming removed 6 bases from V and 2 bases from J; junction bases left unmatched: 4. Germline CDR1 reads LNHDA; CDR2 reads SQIVND (reference sequence). This CDR3 is built from 15 residues. This chain's CDR3 is CASRDRGRNTDTQYF. DNA for the CDR3: TGTGCCAGTAGGGACAGGGGGCGAAACACAGATACGCAGTATTTT. Supplemented by reference TRBV19 and TRBJ2-3, the full variable domain reads DGGITQSPKYLFRKEGQNVTLSCEQNLNHDAMYWYRQDPGQGLRLIYYSQIVNDFQKGDIAEGYSVSREKKESFPLTVTSAQKNPTAFYLCASRDRGRNTDTQYFGPGTRLTVL.

In its sample, this clonotype was seen a few times. V is TRBV5-6 and J is TRBJ1-1, with D possibly TRBD1 on 5 matching bases. Trimming cost V 4 bases and J 4 bases, with 14 bases left between them. The CDR3 spans 14 residues. CDR1 and CDR2 (germline): SGHDT, YYEEEE. CDR3 protein: CASSPAGGSTEAFF. The CDR3 bases are TGTGCCAGCAGCCCCGCTGGGGGGAGCACTGAAGCTTTCTTT.

This clonotype came up many times. The J gene is TRBJ2-3, the V gene TRBV20-1; D is undetermined. The V end was cut by 4 bases, the J end by 1 base, with 12 bases between. The germline gives CDR1 DFQATT, CDR2 SNEGSKA (reference sequence). The CDR3 runs to 14 residues. Here the CDR3 DNA reads TGCAGTGCTATAACCTACGGTGGCACAGATACGCAGTATTTT. Protein sequence: CSAITYGGTDTQYF.

In its sample, this clonotype was seen many times. The chain uses TRBV6-1 and TRBJ2-7, with a possible D match to TRBD1 (5 bases). The germline V and J ends were trimmed by 5 bases and 5 bases, with 16 bases remaining between them. Germline assignment: CDR1 MNHNS and CDR2 SASEGT. CDR3 size: 14 residues. CDR3 DNA: TGTGCCAGCAGTCATCAGGGAAGTTTCGACGAGCAGTACTTC. Its protein is CASSHQGSFDEQYF.

This clonotype was seen repeatedly, ten times or more. The rearrangement joins TRBV7-2 to TRBJ1-5; 7 bases match TRBD1. The CDR3 loop spans 15 amino acids. The germline V gene encodes CDR1 SGHTA and CDR2 FQGNSA. V shed 2 bases and J 6 bases; nucleotides not matched to a gene: 7. CDR3 amino acids: CASSLNTGVGQPQHF. The CDR3 coding sequence is TGTGCCAGCAGCTTAAATACAGGGGTGGGTCAGCCCCAGCATTTT.

The rearrangement uses TRBV9 and TRBJ2-3; D is possibly TRBD1 or TRBD2 (5 bases each). The CDR3 runs to 12 residues. Germline assignment: CDR1 SGDLS and CDR2 YYNGEE. Trimming shortened V by 3 bases and J by 11 bases, and 13 bases separated the two germline ends. The CDR3 region has the DNA TGTGCCAGCAGCGCCCTGGGGGTTGAGCAGTATTTT. Translating gives CASSALGVEQYF.